The subject of this entry is one T cell receptor beta chain. This sample was included in a study of blood T cell repertoires in COVID-19. Study summary: Donors in the United States, Italy and Spain gave samples during acute or convalescent COVID-19.

Symptom resolution, clearance, or two negative PCRs marked the recovered donors of Cohort 3. Trimming left V 6 bases short and J 1 base short, with 13 bases between. This CDR3 region has 16 residues. Looked up from germline, CDR1 is MRHNA and CDR2 is SNTAGT. Original methodology: How many nucleated cells were present was estimated from reference gene primer amplification. Using immunoSEQ multiplex PCR, the repertoire was profiled, and TCRdb retains in-frame clones only, with some absent. The V and J calls and clone size were taken over from that table, and D and trimming were inferred from the DNA. The sample records fewer than 200,000 clones, 84% being singletons.

This sequence joins TRBV6-4 and TRBJ2-6; D is undetermined. Sequencing was done on a sample of PBMCs or T cells enriched from blood (not recorded which). This TCR was sampled from a man aged 50 to 59 who had recovered from COVID-19. The CDR3 region is CASSPRQASGANVLTF. CDR3 nucleotides: TGTGCCAGCAGCCCCCGGCAGGCGTCTGGGGCCAACGTCCTGACTTTC.